The clone carrying this T cell receptor beta chain was counted a single time. The antigen is not known. This entry comes from a study of cytotoxic CD8 clonotypes in ibrutinib-treated CLL. Looking at the study overall: Patients gave response samples after a median about eleven months of treatment, range 6 to 36. Study results and limitations: Elevated clonality accompanied ibrutinib response, with a return toward baseline values at progression.

Libraries were prepared by immunoSEQ multiplex PCR; TCRdb keeps only in-frame clonotypes and omits some of them. The repertoire has approximately 320,000 clones, over 55% of them found once; the top ten carry 5% to 6.5%. The V gene lost 2 bases and the J gene lost 5 bases, with 17 bases spanning the gap. The CDR3 consists of 16 residues. The germline V gene encodes CDR1 SGHTA and CDR2 FQGNSA. The clonotype was recovered from a human donor with chronic lymphocytic leukemia. The sequences come from PBMCs, collected after 36 months of ibrutinib treatment. The chain couples TRBV7-2 to TRBJ2-3; D perhaps matches TRBD2 (6 bases). The CDR3 protein is CASSLRRDAHRDTQYF. The CDR3 nucleotides read TGTGCCAGCAGCTTACGGCGGGACGCCCATCGAGATACGCAGTATTTT. Filled out from reference TRBV7-2 and TRBJ2-3, the complete variable domain reads GAGVSQSPSNKVTEKGKDVELRCDPISGHTALYWYRQSLGQGLEFLIYFQGNSAPDKSGLPSDRFSAERTGGSVSTLTIQRTQQEDSAVYLCASSLRRDAHRDTQYFGPGTRLTVL.